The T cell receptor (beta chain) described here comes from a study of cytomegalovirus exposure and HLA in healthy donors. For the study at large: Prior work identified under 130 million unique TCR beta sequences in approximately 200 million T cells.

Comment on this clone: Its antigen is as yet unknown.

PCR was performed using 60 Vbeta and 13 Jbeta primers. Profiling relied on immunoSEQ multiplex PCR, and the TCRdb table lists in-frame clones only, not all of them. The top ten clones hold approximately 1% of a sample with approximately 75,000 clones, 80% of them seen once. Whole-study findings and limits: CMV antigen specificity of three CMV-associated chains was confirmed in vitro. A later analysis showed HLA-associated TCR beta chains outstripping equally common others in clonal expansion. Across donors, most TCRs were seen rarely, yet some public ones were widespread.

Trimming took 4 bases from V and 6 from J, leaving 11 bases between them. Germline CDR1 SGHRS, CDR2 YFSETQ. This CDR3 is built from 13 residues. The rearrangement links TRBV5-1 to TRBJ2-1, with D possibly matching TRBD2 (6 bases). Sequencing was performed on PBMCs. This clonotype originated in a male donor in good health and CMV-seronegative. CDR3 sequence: CASSRVGGNEQFF. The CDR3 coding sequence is TGCGCCAGCAGCAGGGTCGGGGGCAATGAGCAGTTCTTC.